One TCR beta chain is described in this entry. Looked up from germline, CDR1 is MNHEY and CDR2 is SVGAGI. This CDR3 region has 14 residues. V shed 6 bases and J shed 6 bases, with 16 bases lying between them. This specimen comes from a study of blood T cell repertoires in COVID-19. Across the study: The study drew acute and convalescent COVID-19 samples from the United States, Italy and Spain. PBMCs, B-cell-depleted T cells, or T cells provided the cDNA or gDNA that made up the material.

Authors' data handling: Reference gene primer amplification yielded estimated nucleated cell counts. TCRdb keeps only in-frame clones here, not all; method: immunoSEQ multiplex PCR. V and J calls and clone size are those listed in that table; D and trimming were worked out from the DNA. The sample lists 150,000 to 200,000 clones, approximately 80% seen once, with roughly 14% in the top ten. The chain carries TRBV6-5 and TRBJ2-3; D may be TRBD2 (6 bases). Sequenced material: peripheral blood. This TCR was sampled from a man aged 45 to 65 who had recovered from COVID-19. This CDR3 reads CASSRDSLTDTQYF. The CDR3 coding sequence is TGTGCCAGCAGCCGGGACTCCCTCACGGATACGCAGTATTTT.